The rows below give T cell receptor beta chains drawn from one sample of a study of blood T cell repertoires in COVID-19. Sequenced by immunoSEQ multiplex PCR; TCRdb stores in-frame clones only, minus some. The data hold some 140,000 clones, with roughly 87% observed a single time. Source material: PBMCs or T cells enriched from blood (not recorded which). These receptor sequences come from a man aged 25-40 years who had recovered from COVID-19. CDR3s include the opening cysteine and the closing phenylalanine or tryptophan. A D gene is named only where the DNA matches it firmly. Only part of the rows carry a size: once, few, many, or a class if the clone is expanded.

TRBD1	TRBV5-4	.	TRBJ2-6	TGTGCCAGCAGCTTAGGACAGGGAACGCCATCTGGGGCCAACGTCCTGACTTTC	CASSLGQGTPSGANVLTF
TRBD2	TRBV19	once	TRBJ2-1	TGTGCCAGTAACACGGGTAGCGGGGGGTACAATGAGCAGTTCTTC	CASNTGSGGYNEQFF
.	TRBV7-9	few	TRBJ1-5	TGTGCCAGCACCCTTTCGGGGGAGGAAAATCAGCCCCAGCATTTT	CASTLSGEENQPQHF
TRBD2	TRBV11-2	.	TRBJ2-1	TGTGCCAGCAAACTAGCGGGAGGCAATGAGCAGTTCTTC	CASKLAGGNEQFF
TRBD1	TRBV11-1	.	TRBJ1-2	TGTGCCAGCAGCCGAGGACAGGGGGCTATCTATGGCTACACCTTC	CASSRGQGAIYGYTF
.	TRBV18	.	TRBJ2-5	TGTGCCAGCTCACCCCCATCTCGGGGAGAAGAGACCCAGTACTTC	CASSPPSRGEETQYF
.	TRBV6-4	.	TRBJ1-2	TGTGCCAGCAGTGCCTTCGGAGGGGAGGAAAATGGCTACACCTTC	CASSAFGGEENGYTF
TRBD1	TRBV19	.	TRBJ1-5	TGTGCCAGTAGACGCGGACAGGCTAATCAGCCCCAGCATTTT	CASRRGQANQPQHF
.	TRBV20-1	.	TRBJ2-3	TGCAGTGCTAGTCAACAGGATCCCACAGATACGCAGTATTTT	CSASQQDPTDTQYF
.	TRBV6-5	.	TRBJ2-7	TGTGCCAGCCGGACAGAGGCCTACGAGCAGTACTTC	CASRTEAYEQYF